The clone carrying this TCR beta chain has a count of ten or more. Its antigen is still unknown. This beta chain is an unintended read in a library built for alpha chains; its size means little. The source of the sample is a study of spatial heterogeneity in lung cancer. About the research overall: Sequencing consistently turned up more beta-chain sequences than alpha-chain sequences.

Germline-derived CDR1 and CDR2 are LGHDT and YNNKEL (reference sequence). The CDR3 contains 15 residues. The V and J ends lost 1 base and 5 bases, in that order; junction bases with no gene match: 6. Time point noted: sample taken at primary tumor resection. The cohort: 70 to 75 early-stage, untreated non-small cell lung cancer patients. Sequencing was performed on whole RNA extracted from tumor and nontumor lung tissue, or from frozen PBMC, and the material was left unsorted. Single TCR cDNA molecules each had their own unique molecular identifier. TCRdb reprocessed the 5' RACE reads via MiXCR and lists one record per CDR3 protein. Of about 7,000 distinct CDR3 sequences in the sample, around 14% were seen once. Study results and caveats: Within tumors, counts of expanded alpha and beta TCRs tracked tumor mutation counts.

The sequence was obtained from a male donor with early-stage non-small cell lung cancer. Sequencing was performed on lung tumor tissue, taken at surgery. The chain carries TRBV3-1 and TRBJ2-5; 8 positions agree with TRBD1. For the CDR3, the DNA is TGTGCCAGCAGCCAAGGCGCAGGGGGCTACGAGACCCAGTACTTC. It encodes CASSQGAGGYETQYF.